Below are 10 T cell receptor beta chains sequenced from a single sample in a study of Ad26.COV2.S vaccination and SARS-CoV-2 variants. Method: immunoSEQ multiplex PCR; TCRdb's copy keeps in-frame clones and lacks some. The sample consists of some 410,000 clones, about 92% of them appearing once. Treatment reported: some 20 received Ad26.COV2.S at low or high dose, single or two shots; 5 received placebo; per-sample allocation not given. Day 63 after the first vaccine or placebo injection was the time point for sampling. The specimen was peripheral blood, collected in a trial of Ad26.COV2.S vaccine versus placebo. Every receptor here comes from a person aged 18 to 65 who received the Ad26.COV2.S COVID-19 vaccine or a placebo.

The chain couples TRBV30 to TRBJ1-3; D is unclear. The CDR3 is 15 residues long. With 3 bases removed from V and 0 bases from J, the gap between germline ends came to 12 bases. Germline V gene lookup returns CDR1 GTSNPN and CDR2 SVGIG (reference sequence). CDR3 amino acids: CAWSTPWSSGNTIYF. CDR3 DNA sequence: TGTGCCTGGAGCACCCCTTGGAGCTCTGGAAACACCATATATTTT.

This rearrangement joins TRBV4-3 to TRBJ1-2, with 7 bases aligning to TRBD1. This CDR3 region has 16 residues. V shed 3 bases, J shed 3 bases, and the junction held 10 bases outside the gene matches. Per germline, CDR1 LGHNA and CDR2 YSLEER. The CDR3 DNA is TGCGCCAGCAGCCACAGAACAGGGGTGGGGTACTATGGCTACACCTTC. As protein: CASSHRTGVGYYGYTF.

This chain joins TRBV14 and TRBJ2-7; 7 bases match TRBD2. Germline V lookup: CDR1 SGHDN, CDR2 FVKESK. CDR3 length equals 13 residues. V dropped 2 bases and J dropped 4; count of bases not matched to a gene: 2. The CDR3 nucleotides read TGTGCCAGCAGCCAATTGGGAGGGTACGAGCAGTACTTC. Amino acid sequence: CASSQLGGYEQYF.

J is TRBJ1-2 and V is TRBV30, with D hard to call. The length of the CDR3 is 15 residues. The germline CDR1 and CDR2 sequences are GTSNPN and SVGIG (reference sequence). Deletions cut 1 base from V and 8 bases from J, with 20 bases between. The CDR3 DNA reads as TGTGCCTGGAGTGCACTCCCGTCCCGCGGGTACGGCTACACCTTC. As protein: CAWSALPSRGYGYTF.

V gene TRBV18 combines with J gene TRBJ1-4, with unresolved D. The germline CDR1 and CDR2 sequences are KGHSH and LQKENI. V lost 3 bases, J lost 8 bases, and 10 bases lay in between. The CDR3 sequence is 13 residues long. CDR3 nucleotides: TGTGCCAGCTCACCGACTCGTGGGGAAAAACTGTTTTTT. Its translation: CASSPTRGEKLFF. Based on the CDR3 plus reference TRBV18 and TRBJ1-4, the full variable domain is NAGVMQNPRHLVRRRGQEARLRCSPMKGHSHVYWYRQLPEEGLKFMVYLQKENIIDESGMPKERFSAEFPKEGPSILRIQQVVRGDSAAYFCASSPTRGEKLFFGSGTQLSVL.

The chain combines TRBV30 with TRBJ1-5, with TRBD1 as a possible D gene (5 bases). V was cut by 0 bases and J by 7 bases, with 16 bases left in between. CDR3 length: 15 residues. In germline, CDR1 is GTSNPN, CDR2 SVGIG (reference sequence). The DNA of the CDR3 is TGTGCCTGGAGTGTGTCGGGGCCGAGGAGGCAGCCCCAGCATTTT. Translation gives CAWSVSGPRRQPQHF.

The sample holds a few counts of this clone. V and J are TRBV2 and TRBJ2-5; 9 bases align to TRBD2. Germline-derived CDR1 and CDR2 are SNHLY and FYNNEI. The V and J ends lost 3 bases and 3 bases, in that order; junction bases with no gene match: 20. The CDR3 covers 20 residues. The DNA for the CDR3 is TGTGCCAGCAGTGAGAGTATTGTTAGGGCTAGCGGGGCTTCTGAAGAGACCCAGTACTTC. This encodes CASSESIVRASGASEETQYF. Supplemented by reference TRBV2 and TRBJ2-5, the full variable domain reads EPEVTQTPSHQVTQMGQEVILRCVPISNHLYFYWYRQILGQKVEFLVSFYNNEISEKSEIFDDQFSVERPDGSNFTLKIRSTKLEDSAMYFCASSESIVRASGASEETQYFGPGTRLLVL.

This CDR3 is CASSVQLAGVRDTQYF. The DNA for the CDR3 is TGTGCCAGCAGCGTTCAGTTGGCGGGGGTGAGAGATACGCAGTATTTT. The chain recombines TRBV9 with TRBJ2-3; 7 bases are a match to TRBD2. This CDR3 is 16 amino acids long. CDR1 is SGDLS and CDR2 is YYNGEE in the germline V gene. J was trimmed by 5 bases and V by 2 bases; bases with no gene match: 11. Full variable domain (rest looked up from reference TRBV9 and TRBJ2-3): DSGVTQTPKHLITATGQRVTLRCSPRSGDLSVYWYQQSLDQGLQFLIQYYNGEERAKGNILERFSAQQFPDLHSELNLSSLELGDSALYFCASSVQLAGVRDTQYFGPGTRLTVL.

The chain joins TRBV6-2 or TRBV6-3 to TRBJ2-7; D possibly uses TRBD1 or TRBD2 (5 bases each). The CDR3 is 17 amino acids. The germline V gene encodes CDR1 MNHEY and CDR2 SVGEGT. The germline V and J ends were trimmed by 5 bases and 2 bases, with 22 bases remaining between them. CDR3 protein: CASSAILGTGKAYEQYF. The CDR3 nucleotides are TGTGCCAGCAGTGCCATTCTTGGGACCGGTAAAGCCTACGAGCAGTACTTC.

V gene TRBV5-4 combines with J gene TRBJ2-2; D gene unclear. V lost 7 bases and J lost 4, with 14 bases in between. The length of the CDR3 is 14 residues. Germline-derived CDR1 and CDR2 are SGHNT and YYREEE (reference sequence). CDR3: CASRLLGSTGELFF. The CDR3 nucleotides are TGTGCCAGCCGCCTGCTCGGTTCCACCGGGGAGCTGTTTTTT.